This T cell receptor beta chain comes out of a study of blood T cell repertoires in COVID-19. Study-wide context: Collection of acute and convalescent COVID-19 samples took place in the United States, Italy and Spain. Sources were T cells, B-cell-depleted T cells, or PBMCs; the material itself was cDNA or gDNA.

J was trimmed by 4 bases and V by 1 base; bases with no gene match: 4. Looked up from germline, CDR1 is SGHTA and CDR2 is FQGNSA. The CDR3 spans 15 residues. The method was immunoSEQ multiplex PCR; TCRdb's version includes in-frame clones alone and lacks a portion of them. Of approximately 270,000 clones listed, about 85% were seen once; the top ten hold around 3%. This clonotype originated in a man between 18 and 29 years old with active or convalescent COVID-19. The J gene is TRBJ1-1, the V gene TRBV7-2, with 9 bases identical to TRBD1. The specimen was peripheral blood. The CDR3 reads CASSLVWTGVTEAFF. CDR3 bases: TGTGCCAGCAGCTTAGTATGGACAGGGGTCACTGAAGCTTTCTTT.